This TCR beta chain was found in a study of cytomegalovirus exposure and HLA in healthy donors. The PCR contained 60 Vbeta and 13 Jbeta primers. The table came from immunoSEQ multiplex PCR; TCRdb's copy has only in-frame clones and leaves some out. Seen here are some 160,000 clones, over 75% observed once, and the top ten hold 0.5%. Findings of the study overall: A later analysis linked a missense variant in DCLRE1C to the trimming of TCR beta V and J genes.

A word on this clone: What it recognizes is unknown.

Per the germline V gene, CDR1 is SGHTA and CDR2 is FQGNSA. The CDR3 totals 15 residues. Trimming cost V 0 bases and J 4 bases; bases outside gene matches: 3. This sequence originates from a woman aged 45 to 65 in good health and CMV-seronegative. The V and J genes are TRBV7-2 and TRBJ1-5, with TRBD1 identical over 7 bases. Sequencing used PBMCs. CDR3 DNA sequence: TGTGCCAGCAGCTTAGCCGTGACAGGGAATCAGCCCCAGCATTTT. Translation gives CASSLAVTGNQPQHF.